Below are 2 T cell receptor beta chains sequenced from a single sample in a study of T-cell reconstitution after alpha-beta-depleted transplantation in children. This sample's TCRbeta library carried unique molecular identifier barcodes. TCRdb reanalysed the PCR reads using MiXCR and keeps one entry per CDR3 protein. The sample has some 830,000 distinct CDR3 sequences, 15% to 20% seen once. The sequenced sample was PBMCs, mostly from graft donor cells, obtained 360 days after TCRalphabeta/CD19-depleted stem cell transplant. The origin of the receptors is a male patient between 5 and 17 years old who had a stem cell transplant for acute lymphoblastic leukemia, so the T cells may come from the graft donor.

This rearrangement joins TRBV11-2 to TRBJ1-1, with D possibly being TRBD1 (6 bases). V lost 11 bases and J 3 bases, leaving 16 bases between the germline ends. CDR1 and CDR2 (germline): SGHAT, FQNNGV. CDR3 size: 13 residues. The CDR3 region is CAQTAGADTEAFF. The CDR3 nucleotides are TGTGCCCAAACGGCGGGGGCGGACACTGAAGCTTTCTTT.

This clonotype was counted many times. This rearrangement joins TRBV5-1 to TRBJ1-6; perhaps TRBD1 as D (6 bases). The V gene lost 1 base and the J gene lost 10 bases, with 12 bases spanning the gap. The CDR3 spans 14 residues. Germline CDR1 SGHRS, CDR2 YFSETQ. CDR3 coding DNA: TGCGCCAGCAGCTTGACAGGGCTGGGATCACCCCTCCACTTT. It specifies CASSLTGLGSPLHF.